This T cell receptor (beta chain) was sequenced during a study of shared clonotypes between healthy human individuals. About the study: Serving as donors were a couple of women and a few men, whose ages spanned 18 to 49.

Profiling relied on immunoSEQ multiplex PCR, and the TCRdb table lists in-frame clones only, not all of them. The table has some 240,000 clones, over 50% seen once. The CDR3 is 16 residues long. V lost 0 bases, J lost 5 bases, and 16 bases lay in between. The germline V gene encodes CDR1 SGHAT and CDR2 FQNNGV. Sequenced input: memory CD4+ T cells sorted from blood. Subset reported: CD45RA-negative fraction. The gene calls are TRBV11-2 and TRBJ2-5; D possibly corresponds to TRBD1 (7 bases). This sequence originates from a man aged 25-45 years in good health. The CDR3 region is CASSLDRGGGAETQYF. In DNA form, the CDR3 reads TGTGCCAGCAGCTTAGATCGTGGAGGGGGCGCGGAGACCCAGTACTTC.